The 14 T cell receptor beta chains presented below share a single source sample, sequenced in a study of patients and donors after allogeneic stem cell transplantation. TCRdb re-analysed the RT-PCR reads in MiXCR, keeping a single row per CDR3 protein. This table holds about 960,000 distinct CDR3 sequences, under 20% found once. Sequencing used blood, either unsorted or a sorted T cell fraction (not recorded which). The source of these receptors is a human donor who was either an allogeneic HSCT recipient or a stem cell or donor lymphocyte infusion donor (not recorded which). It is not recorded whose cells these are; they may come from a transplant donor.

Only a few counts were recorded for this clonotype. J is TRBJ2-2 and V is TRBV27; 9 nucleotides agree with TRBD1. Germline CDR1 MNHEY, CDR2 SMNVEV (reference sequence). This CDR3 has 16 residues. V trimming: 6 bases; J trimming: 4 bases; junction bases outside the gene matches: 9. CDR3 in DNA: TGTGCCAGCAGGCCTACAGGGGGCAAGGCCACCGGGGAGCTGTTTTTT. This codes for CASRPTGGKATGELFF.

This clonotype was detected a few times. The genes are TRBV6-1 and TRBJ1-5; maybe TRBD1 (5 bases). The CDR3 consists of 13 residues. Germline CDR1 reads MNHNS; CDR2 reads SASEGT. Between the trimmed V and J ends, which lost 8 bases and 4 bases, there was a span of 12 bases. The DNA for the CDR3 is TGTGCCAGCCGCGAGACAGCGAATCAGCCCCAGCATTTT. This codes for CASRETANQPQHF.

The chain couples TRBV12-3 or TRBV12-4 to TRBJ2-5; maybe TRBD1 (5 bases). The CDR3 consists of 14 residues. V dropped 5 bases and J dropped 5 bases, with 15 bases sitting between them. The CDR3 reads CASSVSGYTETQYF. The CDR3 DNA is TGTGCCAGCAGTGTCTCAGGGTATACTGAGACCCAGTACTTC.

The rearrangement links TRBV27 to TRBJ2-3; 9 bases fit TRBD2. V was clipped by 0 bases and J by 1 base; unmatched bases: 5. Germline V gene sequence: CDR1 MNHEY, CDR2 SMNVEV (reference sequence). The CDR3 has 17 residues. The CDR3 sequence: CASSLSSGGGGTDTQYF. CDR3 nucleotide sequence: TGTGCCAGCAGTTTATCTAGCGGGGGCGGGGGCACAGATACGCAGTATTTT.

The chain employs TRBV5-4 and TRBJ2-7, with TRBD2 identical over 10 bases. The CDR3 is 14 amino acids. CDR1 SGHNT and CDR2 YYREEE come from the germline V gene (reference sequence). J lost 4 bases, V lost 6 bases, and 7 bases had no gene match. The DNA for the CDR3 is TGTGCCAGCATGAAAGCGGGAGGGCTGTACGAGCAGTACTTC. Translating it yields CASMKAGGLYEQYF.

This clonotype was recorded at least ten times. V and J are TRBV29-1 and TRBJ2-1; maybe TRBD1 (5 bases). CDR3 size: 9 residues. Trimming left V 8 bases short and J 14 bases short, with 13 bases between. CDR1 is SQVTM, CDR2 ANQGSEA, per germline. CDR3 residues: CSPQGPEFF. The DNA of the CDR3 is TGCAGCCCGCAGGGCCCAGAGTTCTTC.

This clonotype was seen a few times. The V call is TRBV10-3, the J call TRBJ2-4; D unclear. Germline CDR1 ENHRY, CDR2 SYGVKD. CDR3 length: 14 residues. With 0 bases removed from V and 3 bases from J, the gap between germline ends came to 6 bases. The CDR3 region has the DNA TGTGCCATCAGTGAGTCGAGAAACAAAAACATTCAGTACTTC. Translation gives CAISESRNKNIQYF.

The chain employs TRBV7-9 and TRBJ1-2; 8 positions agree with TRBD1. This CDR3 region has 13 residues. Germline V gene sequence: CDR1 SEHNR, CDR2 FQNEAQ (reference sequence). The V gene end was trimmed by 4 bases and the J gene end by 12 bases; junction bases not matched to a gene: 10. The CDR3 sequence: CASSSSGTGSDTF. Here the CDR3 DNA reads TGTGCCAGCAGCTCCTCCGGGACAGGATCGGACACCTTC.

In this sample, this clonotype turned up once. The genes are TRBV4-2 and TRBJ2-1; TRBD2 agrees at 9 bases. CDR3 size: 18 residues. Unmatched junction bases numbered 14, after V lost 4 bases and J lost 4 bases. Germline V gene sequence: CDR1 LGHNA, CDR2 YNFKEQ. In nucleotides, the CDR3 is TGTGCCAGCAGCCGAGTCAAGTCCGGGACTAGCATATACAATGAGCAGTTCTTC. Its protein product is CASSRVKSGTSIYNEQFF.

This chain uses TRBV24-1 with TRBJ2-1, with D tentatively TRBD2 (5 bases). V was pared by 6 bases and J by 6 bases, with 20 bases between. CDR3 length: 16 residues. Germline CDR1 is KGHDR and CDR2 is SFDVKD. CDR3 nucleotides: TGTGCCACCAGTCGGGCCGGGAAAACAGTTAGCAATGAGCAGTTCTTC. Its translation: CATSRAGKTVSNEQFF.

This clonotype showed up many times. The chain uses TRBV6-1 and TRBJ2-1; the D gene is possibly TRBD2 (7 bases). V lost 6 bases to trimming and J lost 0 bases, with 12 bases between them. The germline V gene encodes CDR1 MNHNS and CDR2 SASEGT. CDR3 size: 15 residues. CDR3 residues: CASRLGGGSYNEQFF. In DNA form, the CDR3 reads TGTGCCAGCAGATTGGGAGGGGGCTCCTACAATGAGCAGTTCTTC.

This clonotype showed up just a few times. The chain employs TRBV20-1 and TRBJ2-2, with 8 bases that match TRBD2. After removal of 6 bases from V and 4 bases from J, the junction contained 10 bases not matched to a gene. The CDR3 contains 15 residues. The V gene's germline CDR1 is DFQATT and CDR2 SNEGSKA (reference sequence). Here the CDR3 DNA reads TGCAGTGCCCCGAGGGGCGGGAGGTCCACCGGGGAGCTGTTTTTT. Translation gives CSAPRGGRSTGELFF.

The gene calls are TRBV30 and TRBJ2-7; D unresolved. This CDR3 region has 13 residues. From germline, CDR1 is GTSNPN and CDR2 SVGIG (reference sequence). V was clipped by 2 bases and J by 5 bases, with 13 bases between them. The CDR3 loop reads CAWSPWRSHEQYF. CDR3 DNA: TGTGCCTGGAGTCCCTGGAGATCCCACGAGCAGTACTTC.

The gene calls are TRBV6-1 and TRBJ1-5; D possibly corresponds to TRBD1 (5 bases). The CDR3 extends over 13 amino acids. Trimming took off 6 bases at V and 2 bases at J, with 8 bases between the two ends. Germline CDR1 is MNHNS and CDR2 is SASEGT. CDR3 loop: CASRLGGNQPQHF. The DNA for the CDR3 is TGTGCCAGCAGGCTAGGGGGCAATCAGCCCCAGCATTTT.